This is a list of T cell receptor beta chains from one sample in a study of tumor and adjacent non-tumor tissue in lung cancer. MiXCR was run by TCRdb on the multiplex PCR reads, yielding one entry per CDR3 protein. The table includes tens of thousands of distinct CDR3 sequences, less than 70% detected once. The sequencing sample was made of distant non-tumor lung tissue. All receptors come from a woman in her 40s with non-small cell lung cancer. CDR3s include the opening cysteine and the closing phenylalanine or tryptophan. Fields, in order: clone size, D gene, V gene, J gene, CDR3 protein, CDR3 DNA. The D gene is left open where the match is weak. Not every row has a clone size; where given, it reads once, few, many or a size class.

clone_size: medium-sized
d_call: .
v_call: TRBV6-1
j_call: TRBJ2-4
cdr3_aa: CASSERGLWGIQYF
cdr3_nt: TGTGCCAGCAGTGAAAGAGGCCTTTGGGGCATTCAGTACTTC

clone_size: .
d_call: .
v_call: TRBV11-2
j_call: TRBJ2-3
cdr3_aa: CASSSNPRDTQYF
cdr3_nt: TGTGCCAGCAGCTCAAACCCAAGGGATACACAGTATTTT

clone_size: .
d_call: .
v_call: TRBV4-2
j_call: TRBJ2-7
cdr3_aa: CASSKLLPEGYEQYF
cdr3_nt: TGTGCCAGCAGCAAGCTTCTCCCTGAAGGCTACGAGCAGTACTTC

clone_size: .
d_call: .
v_call: TRBV11-3
j_call: TRBJ2-6
cdr3_aa: CTTNSGDGANVLTF
cdr3_nt: TGTACCACCAACTCTGGGGATGGGGCCAACGTCCTGACTTTC

clone_size: .
d_call: .
v_call: TRBV29-1
j_call: TRBJ1-1
cdr3_aa: CSVQTRGARGTEAFF
cdr3_nt: TGCAGCGTTCAGACTCGGGGGGCGCGGGGTACTGAAGCTTTCTTT

clone_size: once
d_call: TRBD2
v_call: TRBV20-1
j_call: TRBJ2-3
cdr3_aa: CSADSGISGTKTRTDTQYF
cdr3_nt: TGCAGTGCGGATAGCGGGATTAGCGGGACCAAGACACGCACAGATACGCAGTATTTT

clone_size: many
d_call: TRBD2
v_call: TRBV12-3/TRBV12-4
j_call: TRBJ2-2
cdr3_aa: CASSSGLVFTGELFF
cdr3_nt: TGTGCCAGCAGTTCAGGACTAGTTTTCACCGGGGAGCTGTTTTTT

clone_size: few
d_call: .
v_call: TRBV11-1
j_call: TRBJ2-1
cdr3_aa: CASSFGEGPNNEQFF
cdr3_nt: .

clone_size: .
d_call: .
v_call: TRBV11-3
j_call: TRBJ2-1
cdr3_aa: CASRSRPGEYNGHFF
cdr3_nt: TGTGCCAGCCGCTCCCGCCCCGGGGAGTACAATGGGCACTTCTTC

clone_size: many
d_call: TRBD2
v_call: TRBV14
j_call: TRBJ2-3
cdr3_aa: CASSQLNLAGGRTDTQYF
cdr3_nt: TGTGCCAGCAGCCAACTAAACTTAGCGGGGGGACGCACAGATACGCAGTATTTT

clone_size: few
d_call: TRBD2
v_call: TRBV25-1
j_call: TRBJ2-3
cdr3_aa: CATGLAGTDTQYF
cdr3_nt: TGTGCCACAGGACTAGCGGGCACAGATACGCAGTATTTT

clone_size: .
d_call: .
v_call: TRBV11-1
j_call: TRBJ2-5
cdr3_aa: CASGLWQRSETQDF
cdr3_nt: TGTGCCAGCGGCTTATGGCAGCGATCAGAGACCCAGGACTTC

clone_size: .
d_call: .
v_call: TRBV12-3/TRBV12-4
j_call: TRBJ2-2
cdr3_aa: CANGYTGELFF
cdr3_nt: TGTGCCAACGGTTACACCGGGGAGCTGTTTTTT

clone_size: .
d_call: TRBD1
v_call: TRBV2
j_call: TRBJ2-2
cdr3_aa: CASKGQGTRTGELFF
cdr3_nt: TGTGCCAGCAAGGGACAGGGGACGCGTACCGGGGAGCTGTTTTTT

clone_size: many
d_call: .
v_call: TRBV19
j_call: TRBJ1-5
cdr3_aa: CASRDPAGGYQPQHF
cdr3_nt: TGTGCCAGTAGAGACCCTGCGGGGGGGTATCAGCCCCAGCATTTT

clone_size: many
d_call: .
v_call: TRBV5-1
j_call: TRBJ1-5
cdr3_aa: CASSLTVNQPQHF
cdr3_nt: TGCGCCAGCAGCCTGACAGTTAATCAGCCCCAGCATTTT